The TCR beta chain described here comes from a study of blood T cell repertoires in COVID-19. As for the study in general: From the United States, Italy and Spain came samples of acute and convalescent COVID-19.

Original processing methods: For nucleated cells, counts were estimated from reference gene primer amplification. TCRdb's table, derived via immunoSEQ multiplex PCR, lists solely in-frame clones and lacks some. The DNA was the basis for D and trimming; V, J and clone size are from that table. The sample records roughly 120,000 clones, roughly 80% being singletons. CDR1 is MNHNS and CDR2 is SASEGT in the germline V gene. The CDR3 covers 15 residues. The ends lost 3 bases at V and 8 bases at J; junction bases unmatched: 5. This receptor was obtained from a man between 65 and 85 years old with acute or convalescent COVID-19. The sequencing sample was made of peripheral blood. The chain recombines TRBV6-1 with TRBJ1-5; 12 nucleotides line up with TRBD1. The CDR3, as DNA: TGTGCCAGCAGTGAGGGGACAGGGGGCGCCGAGCCCCAGCATTTT. This sequence encodes CASSEGTGGAEPQHF.